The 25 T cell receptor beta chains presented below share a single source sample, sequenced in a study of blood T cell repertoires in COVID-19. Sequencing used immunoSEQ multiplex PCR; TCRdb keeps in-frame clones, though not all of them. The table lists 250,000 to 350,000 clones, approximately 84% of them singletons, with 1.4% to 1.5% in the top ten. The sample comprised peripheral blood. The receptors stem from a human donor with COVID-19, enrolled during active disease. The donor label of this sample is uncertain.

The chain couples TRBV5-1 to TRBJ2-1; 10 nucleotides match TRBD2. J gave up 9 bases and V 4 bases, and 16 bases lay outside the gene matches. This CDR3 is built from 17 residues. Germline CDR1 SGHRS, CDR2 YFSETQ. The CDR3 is CASSPNPTSGTYGEQFF. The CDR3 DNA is TGCGCCAGCAGCCCCAATCCCACTAGCGGGACGTATGGTGAGCAGTTCTTC. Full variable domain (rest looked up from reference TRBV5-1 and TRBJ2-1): KAGVTQTPRYLIKTRGQQVTLSCSPISGHRSVSWYQQTPGQGLQFLFEYFSETQRNKGNFPGRFSGRQFSNSRSEMNVSTLELGDSALYLCASSPNPTSGTYGEQFFGPGTRLTVL.

In DNA, the CDR3 is TGTGCCACCAGCAGAGTTGGGACTACCTTCTACGAGCAGTACTTC. Translated, it gives CATSRVGTTFYEQYF. The V gene is TRBV15, the J gene TRBJ2-7; TRBD2 aligns across 7 bases. Trimming at V came to 1 base and at J to 3 bases, leaving 6 bases not matched to a gene. The CDR3 spans 15 residues. CDR1 is LNHNV and CDR2 is YYDKDF in the germline V gene (reference sequence).

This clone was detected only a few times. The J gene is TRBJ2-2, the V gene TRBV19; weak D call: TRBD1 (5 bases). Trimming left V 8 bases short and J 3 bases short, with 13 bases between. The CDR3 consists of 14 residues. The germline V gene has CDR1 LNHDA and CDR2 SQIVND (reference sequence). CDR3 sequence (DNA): TGTGCCAGTCAGGGCGTGGCATACACCGGGGAGCTGTTTTTT. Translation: CASQGVAYTGELFF.

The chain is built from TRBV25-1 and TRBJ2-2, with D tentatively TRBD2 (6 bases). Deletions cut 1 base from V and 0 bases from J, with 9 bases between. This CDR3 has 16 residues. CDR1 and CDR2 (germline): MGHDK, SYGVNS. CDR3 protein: CASSEFGGTNTGELFF. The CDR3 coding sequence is TGTGCCAGCAGTGAATTTGGGGGGACGAACACCGGGGAGCTGTTTTTT.

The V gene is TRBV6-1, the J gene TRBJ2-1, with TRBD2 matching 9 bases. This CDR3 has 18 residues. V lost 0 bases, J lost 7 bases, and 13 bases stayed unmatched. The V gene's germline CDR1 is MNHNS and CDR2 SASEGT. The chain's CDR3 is CASSEAPPQAGGRNEQFF. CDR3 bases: TGTGCCAGCAGTGAAGCCCCCCCCCAGGCGGGAGGGCGGAATGAGCAGTTCTTC.

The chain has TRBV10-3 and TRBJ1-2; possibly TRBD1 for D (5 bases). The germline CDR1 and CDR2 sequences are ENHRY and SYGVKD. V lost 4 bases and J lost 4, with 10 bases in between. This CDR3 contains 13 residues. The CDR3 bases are TGTGCCATCAGTGCCCCAGGGTCCTATGGCTACACCTTC. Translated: CAISAPGSYGYTF.

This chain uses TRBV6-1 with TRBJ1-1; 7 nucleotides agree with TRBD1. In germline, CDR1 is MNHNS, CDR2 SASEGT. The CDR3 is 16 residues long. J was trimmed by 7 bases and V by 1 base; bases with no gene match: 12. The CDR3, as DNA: TGTGCCAGCAGTGAAGTCCGGCTCGGCAGGGGGGATGAAGCTTTCTTT. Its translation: CASSEVRLGRGDEAFF.

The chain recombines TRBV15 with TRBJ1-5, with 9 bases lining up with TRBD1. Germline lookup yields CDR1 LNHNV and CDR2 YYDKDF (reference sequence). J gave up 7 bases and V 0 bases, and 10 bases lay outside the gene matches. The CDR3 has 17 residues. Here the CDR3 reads CATSREPTGGFGQPQHF. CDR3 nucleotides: TGTGCCACCAGCAGAGAACCGACAGGGGGTTTTGGGCAGCCCCAGCATTTT.

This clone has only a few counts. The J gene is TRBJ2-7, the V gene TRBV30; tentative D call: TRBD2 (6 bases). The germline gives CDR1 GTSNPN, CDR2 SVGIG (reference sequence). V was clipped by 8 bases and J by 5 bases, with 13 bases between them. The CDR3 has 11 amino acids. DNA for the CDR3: TGTGCCCAGACCGCGGGGCACGAGCAGTACTTC. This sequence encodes CAQTAGHEQYF.

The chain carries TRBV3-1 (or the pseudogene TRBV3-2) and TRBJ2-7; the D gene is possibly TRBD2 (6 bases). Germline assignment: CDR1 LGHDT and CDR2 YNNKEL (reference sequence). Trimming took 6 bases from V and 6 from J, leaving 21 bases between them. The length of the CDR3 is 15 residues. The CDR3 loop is CASSPLGRDGGEQYF. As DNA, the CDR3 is TGTGCCAGCAGTCCCCTGGGCAGGGACGGGGGCGAGCAGTACTTC.

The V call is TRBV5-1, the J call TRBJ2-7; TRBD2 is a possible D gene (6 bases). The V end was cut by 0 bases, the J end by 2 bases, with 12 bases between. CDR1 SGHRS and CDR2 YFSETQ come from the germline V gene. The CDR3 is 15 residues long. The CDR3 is CASSLVGSQTYEQYF. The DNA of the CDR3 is TGCGCCAGCAGCTTGGTCGGGAGTCAGACCTACGAGCAGTACTTC.

CDR3 sequence reads: CAWSGGLSSNQPQHF. The CDR3 region has the DNA TGTGCCTGGAGCGGCGGACTCTCTAGCAATCAGCCCCAGCATTTT. J is TRBJ1-5 and V is TRBV30, with unresolved D. Germline-derived CDR1 and CDR2 are GTSNPN and SVGIG (reference sequence). Trimming removed 3 bases from V and 0 bases from J, with 12 bases in between. The CDR3 sequence is 15 residues long.

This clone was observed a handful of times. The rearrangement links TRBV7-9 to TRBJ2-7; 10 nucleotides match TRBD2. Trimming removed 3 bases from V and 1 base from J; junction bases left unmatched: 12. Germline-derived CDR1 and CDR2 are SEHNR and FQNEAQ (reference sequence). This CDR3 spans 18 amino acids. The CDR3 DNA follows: TGTGCCAGCAGCTTCGGCCTCCGAAGACTAGCGGGTTCCTACGAGCAGTACTTC. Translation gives CASSFGLRRLAGSYEQYF.

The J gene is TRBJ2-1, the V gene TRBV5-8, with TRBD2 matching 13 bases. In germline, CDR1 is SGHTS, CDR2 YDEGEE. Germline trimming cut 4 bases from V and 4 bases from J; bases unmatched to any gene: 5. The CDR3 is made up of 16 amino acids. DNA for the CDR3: TGTGCCAGCAGCAAGGGACTAGCGGGATATTACAATGAGCAGTTCTTC. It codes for CASSKGLAGYYNEQFF.

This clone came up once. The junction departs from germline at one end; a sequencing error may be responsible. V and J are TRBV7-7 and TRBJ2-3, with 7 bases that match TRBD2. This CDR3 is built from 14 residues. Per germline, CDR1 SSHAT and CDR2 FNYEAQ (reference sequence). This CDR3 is CASSTAGNTDTQYF. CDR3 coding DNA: TGTGCTAGCAGCACAGCGGGAAACACAGATACGCAGTATTTT.

The CDR3 spells CASPPSSHPGQGEETQYF. DNA of the CDR3: TGTGCCAGCCCACCATCCTCTCACCCGGGACAGGGCGAAGAGACCCAGTACTTC. The chain joins TRBV28 to TRBJ2-5; TRBD1 aligns across 9 bases. CDR1 is MDHEN and CDR2 is SYDVKM in the germline V gene. The junction had 19 bases not matched to a gene; V was cut back by 8 bases and J by 3 bases. This CDR3 has 18 amino acids.

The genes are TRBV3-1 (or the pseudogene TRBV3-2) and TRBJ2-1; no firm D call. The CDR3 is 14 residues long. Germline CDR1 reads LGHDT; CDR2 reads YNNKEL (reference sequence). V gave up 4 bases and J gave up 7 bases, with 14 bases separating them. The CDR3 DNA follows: TGTGCCAGCAGCCTCTCGGCTAGTTTAAATGAGCAGTTCTTC. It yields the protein CASSLSASLNEQFF.

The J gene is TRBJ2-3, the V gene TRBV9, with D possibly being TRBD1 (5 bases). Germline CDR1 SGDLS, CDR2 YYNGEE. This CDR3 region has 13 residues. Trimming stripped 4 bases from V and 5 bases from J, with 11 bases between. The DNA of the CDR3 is TGTGCCAGCAGCAACGGGCAGGGAGATACGCAGTATTTT. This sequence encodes CASSNGQGDTQYF.

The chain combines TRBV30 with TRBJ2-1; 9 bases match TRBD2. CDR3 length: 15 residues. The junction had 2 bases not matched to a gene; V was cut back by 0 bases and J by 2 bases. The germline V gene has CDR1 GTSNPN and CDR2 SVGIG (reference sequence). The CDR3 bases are TGTGCCTGGAGTGTCGGCGGGAGGGCCTACAATGAGCAGTTCTTC. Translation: CAWSVGGRAYNEQFF.

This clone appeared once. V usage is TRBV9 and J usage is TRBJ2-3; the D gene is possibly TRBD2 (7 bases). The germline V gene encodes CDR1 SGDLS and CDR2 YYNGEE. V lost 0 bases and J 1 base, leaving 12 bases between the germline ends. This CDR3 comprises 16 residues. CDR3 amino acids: CASSVGGGHRTDTQYF. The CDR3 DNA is TGTGCCAGCAGCGTAGGGGGGGGCCATCGCACAGATACGCAGTATTTT.

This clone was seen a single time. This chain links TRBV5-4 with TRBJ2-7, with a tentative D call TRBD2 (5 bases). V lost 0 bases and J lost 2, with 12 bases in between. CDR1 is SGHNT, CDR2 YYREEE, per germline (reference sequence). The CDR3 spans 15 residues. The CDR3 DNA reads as TGTGCCAGCAGCTTGGACCCTAGCCGAACCTACGAGCAGTACTTC. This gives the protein CASSLDPSRTYEQYF.

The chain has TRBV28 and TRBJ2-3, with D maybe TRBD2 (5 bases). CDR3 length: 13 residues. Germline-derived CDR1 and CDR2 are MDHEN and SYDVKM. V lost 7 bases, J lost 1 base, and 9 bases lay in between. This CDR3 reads CASKRVGTDTQYF. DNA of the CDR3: TGTGCCAGCAAGAGGGTGGGCACAGATACGCAGTATTTT.

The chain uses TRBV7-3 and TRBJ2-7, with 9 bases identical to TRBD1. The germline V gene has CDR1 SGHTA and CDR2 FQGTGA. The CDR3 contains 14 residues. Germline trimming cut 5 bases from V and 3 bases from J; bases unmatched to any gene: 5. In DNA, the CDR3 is TGTGCCAGCAGCGTCGGGACAGGGAACTACGAGCAGTACTTC. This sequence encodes CASSVGTGNYEQYF.

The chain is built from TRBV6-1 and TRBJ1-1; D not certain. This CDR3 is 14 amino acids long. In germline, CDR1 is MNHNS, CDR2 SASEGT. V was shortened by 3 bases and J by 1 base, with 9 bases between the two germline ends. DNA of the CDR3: TGTGCCAGCAGTGATCCGTACAGGAACACTGAAGCTTTCTTT. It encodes CASSDPYRNTEAFF.

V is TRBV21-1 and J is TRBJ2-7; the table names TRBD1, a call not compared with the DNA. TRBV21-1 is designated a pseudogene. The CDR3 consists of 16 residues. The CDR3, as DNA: TGTGCCAGCAGCAAAGACAGCCCGAAACTCACCTACGAGCAGTACTTC. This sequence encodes CASSKDSPKLTYEQYF.